A single sample is the source of the 24 T cell receptor beta chains below, sequenced in a study of identical twins. TCRdb re-called the 5' RACE reads through MiXCR, storing one row per CDR3 protein. Altogether fewer than 250,000 distinct CDR3 sequences are present, 15% to 20% being singletons, with the ten largest covering around two fifths. The same sample was also studied in work on T cells expressing NK-cell markers.

The sequenced sample consisted of CD8+ T cells sorted from blood. All receptors derive from a woman aged 18-29 years in good health.

This clonotype was seen a few times. The rearrangement joins TRBV14 to TRBJ2-1, with 11 bases fitting TRBD2. The junction had 3 bases not matched to a gene; V was cut back by 8 bases and J by 3 bases. Germline CDR1 and CDR2: SGHDN and FVKESK. This CDR3 comprises 14 residues. CDR3 sequence (DNA): TGTGCCAGCGGGACTAGCGGAAACTACAATGAGCAGTTCTTC. Its translation is CASGTSGNYNEQFF.

This clonotype appeared a single time. The chain joins TRBV9 to TRBJ1-4; no firm D call. Looked up from germline, CDR1 is SGDLS and CDR2 is YYNGEE. Trimming took 4 bases from V and 4 from J, leaving 5 bases between them. The CDR3 extends over 12 amino acids. This chain's CDR3 is CASSRNNEKLFF. CDR3 coding DNA: TGTGCCAGCAGCCGCAATAATGAAAAACTGTTTTTT.

Only a few counts were recorded for this clonotype. The J gene is TRBJ2-5, the V gene TRBV6-2 or TRBV6-3, with unresolved D. Per germline, CDR1 MNHEY and CDR2 SVGEGT. V lost 7 bases and J 6 bases, leaving 15 bases between the germline ends. There are 13 residues in the CDR3. In nucleotides, the CDR3 is TGTGCCAGCACCTGGACCCGGGCGAAGACCCAGTACTTC. It is translated as CASTWTRAKTQYF.

V usage is TRBV7-7 and J usage is TRBJ2-2; D is possibly TRBD2 (6 bases). The CDR3 is 17 amino acids. V shed 1 base and J shed 3 bases, with 15 bases lying between them. CDR1 and CDR2 from the germline V gene are SSHAT and FNYEAQ (reference sequence). CDR3 DNA: TGTGCCAGCAGCTTAGGGGACTCGGGTTCGGACACCGGGGAGCTGTTTTTT. It encodes CASSLGDSGSDTGELFF.

This clonotype showed up just a few times. The gene calls are TRBV5-1 and TRBJ1-4; TRBD1 matches 8 bases. Germline V gives CDR1 SGHRS, CDR2 YFSETQ. The CDR3 is 16 amino acids. With V trimmed by 1 base and J by 3 bases, 5 bases remained unmatched. CDR3 sequence: CASSLSDRGPNEKLFF. The CDR3 bases are TGCGCCAGCAGCTTGTCCGACAGGGGTCCTAATGAAAAACTGTTTTTT.

This clonotype was counted between two and nine times. V is TRBV20-1 and J is TRBJ2-1, with 14 bases lining up with TRBD2. The CDR3 is made up of 18 amino acids. The V gene end was trimmed by 7 bases and the J gene end by 7 bases; junction bases not matched to a gene: 18. Per germline, CDR1 DFQATT and CDR2 SNEGSKA (reference sequence). The CDR3 nucleotides read TGCAGTGTTCCTTCGACTAGCGGGGGGGAGTTACAAAGAAATGAGCAGTTCTTC. Its translation is CSVPSTSGGELQRNEQFF.

This clonotype was seen a few times. The chain combines TRBV27 with TRBJ1-5; no definite D call. Germline loops: CDR1 MNHEY, CDR2 SMNVEV (reference sequence). The CDR3 is made up of 12 amino acids. V lost 5 bases and J lost 11, with 13 bases in between. The DNA of the CDR3 is TGTGCCAGCAGTGGAAGGGTGGGGTCCCAGCATTTT. This gives the protein CASSGRVGSQHF.

V usage is TRBV9 and J usage is TRBJ2-7; 10 bases align to TRBD1. V lost 2 bases and J lost 4; bases outside the gene matches: 9. This CDR3 has 16 residues. CDR1 is SGDLS and CDR2 is YYNGEE in the germline V gene. The CDR3 nucleotides read TGTGCCAGCAGCGTTACACCGGGACAGGGGCTATACGAGCAGTACTTC. Amino acid sequence: CASSVTPGQGLYEQYF.

This clonotype appeared a few times. The chain carries TRBV4-1 and TRBJ1-1; 7 nucleotides align to TRBD1. Trimming cost V 1 base and J 0 bases; bases outside gene matches: 2. CDR1 and CDR2 from the germline V gene are MGHRA and YSYEKL. The length of the CDR3 is 15 residues. Here the CDR3 DNA reads TGCGCCAGCAGCCAAGCGGGACAGATGAACACTGAAGCTTTCTTT. As protein: CASSQAGQMNTEAFF.

This clonotype was picked up a small number of times. The missing conserved phenylalanine or tryptophan at the end of this CDR3 makes a read error likely. It is unclear where the CDR3 begins or ends on the DNA, so no DNA is shown, and the CDR3 is as TCRdb lists it. The V and J genes are TRBV4-3 and TRBJ2-1; the DNA was not used to check the table's D call, TRBD1. Including both end residues, the CDR3 is 16 amino acids long. The germline V gene has CDR1 LGHNA and CDR2 YSLEER. Here the CDR3 reads CASSQGWQGSWQARLV.

This chain joins TRBV7-3 and TRBJ2-2, with D maybe TRBD1 (6 bases). Germline CDR1 SGHTA, CDR2 FQGTGA. The ends were cut back, 2 bases at V and 4 bases at J, with 11 bases in the middle. CDR3 size: 15 residues. The chain's CDR3 is CASSLYSGVTGELFF. DNA of the CDR3: TGTGCCAGCAGCTTATACTCAGGGGTCACCGGGGAGCTGTTTTTT.

This clonotype showed up just a few times. This chain joins TRBV9 and TRBJ1-1; 8 bases are shared with TRBD1. The CDR3 contains 14 residues. V dropped 4 bases and J dropped 5; count of bases not matched to a gene: 7. Germline CDR1 reads SGDLS; CDR2 reads YYNGEE. CDR3 amino acids: CASSPGGRGTEAFF. DNA for the CDR3: TGTGCCAGCAGCCCAGGGGGCAGGGGAACTGAAGCTTTCTTT.

The table lists this clonotype with a few counts. The chain carries TRBV9 and TRBJ1-1; no definite D call. Looked up from germline, CDR1 is SGDLS and CDR2 is YYNGEE. The CDR3 length is 10 residues. Trimming stripped 0 bases from V and 9 bases from J, with 3 bases between. The CDR3, as DNA: TGTGCCAGCAGCGTAGCTCAAGCTTTCTTT. This sequence encodes CASSVAQAFF. Full variable domain (remainder filled in from reference TRBV9 and TRBJ1-1): DSGVTQTPKHLITATGQRVTLRCSPRSGDLSVYWYQQSLDQGLQFLIQYYNGEERAKGNILERFSAQQFPDLHSELNLSSLELGDSALYFCASSVAQAFFGQGTRLTVV.

The chain joins TRBV6-5 to TRBJ2-3, with D possibly being TRBD2 (7 bases). CDR1 is MNHEY, CDR2 SVGAGI, per germline. CDR3 length: 18 residues. The V gene lost 2 bases and the J gene lost 0 bases, with 18 bases spanning the gap. This CDR3 is CASSYGVGGPSSTDTQYF. For the CDR3, the DNA is TGTGCCAGCAGTTACGGTGTCGGGGGGCCCTCGAGCACAGATACGCAGTATTTT.

The chain combines TRBV9 with TRBJ1-1; weak D call: TRBD1 (5 bases). Trimming shortened V by 4 bases and J by 7 bases, and 17 bases separated the two germline ends. CDR3 length equals 14 residues. Germline V gene data show CDR1 as SGDLS and CDR2 as YYNGEE. The CDR3 region is CASSRGFSRDEAFF. The CDR3 nucleotides are TGTGCCAGCAGCAGAGGCTTCTCCAGGGATGAAGCTTTCTTT.

The chain has TRBV7-9 and TRBJ2-7, with D perhaps given as TRBD1 or TRBD2 (5 bases each). Per the germline V gene, CDR1 is SEHNR and CDR2 is FQNEAQ (reference sequence). The CDR3 has 14 amino acids. V lost 4 bases, J lost 1 base, and 11 bases lay in between. The CDR3 is CASSSRDGSYEQYF. Here the CDR3 DNA reads TGTGCCAGCAGCTCCCGGGACGGGTCCTACGAGCAGTACTTC.

This clonotype was found a few times. The rearrangement links TRBV9 to TRBJ2-3, with a possible D match to TRBD2 (5 bases). The V end was cut by 0 bases, the J end by 0 bases, with 8 bases between. Germline CDR1 is SGDLS and CDR2 is YYNGEE. The CDR3 runs 15 residues. The CDR3 DNA reads TGTGCCAGCAGCGTAGACAGCGGTAGCACAGATACGCAGTATTTT. Protein: CASSVDSGSTDTQYF.

The chain has TRBV7-9 and TRBJ2-1, with a weak D call TRBD1 (5 bases). Germline CDR1 is SEHNR and CDR2 is FQNEAQ (reference sequence). Between the trimmed V and J ends, which lost 7 bases and 7 bases, there was a span of 11 bases. CDR3 length: 12 amino acids. The CDR3 here is CASIYAGNEQFF. The CDR3 nucleotides read TGTGCCAGCATATACGCAGGGAATGAGCAGTTCTTC.

This clonotype was recorded a few times. V and J are TRBV6-2 or TRBV6-3 and TRBJ2-2; D might be TRBD2 (5 bases). V lost 8 bases, J lost 6 bases, and 13 bases lay in between. The CDR3 loop spans 13 amino acids. Germline CDR1 MNHEY, CDR2 SVGEGT. CDR3: CASGVAFAGELFF. CDR3 nucleotides: TGTGCCAGCGGGGTAGCGTTCGCCGGGGAGCTGTTTTTT.

This clonotype occurred a few times. This chain uses TRBV12-3 or TRBV12-4 with TRBJ2-5, with 9 bases identical to TRBD1. J was trimmed by 1 base and V by 8 bases; bases with no gene match: 2. CDR3 length: 13 residues. The CDR3 spells CASGQGTQETQYF. For the CDR3, the DNA is TGTGCCAGCGGACAGGGGACCCAAGAGACCCAGTACTTC.

V gene TRBV21-1 combines with J gene TRBJ2-7; the D segment call TRBD1 is taken from the table without a DNA check. TRBV21-1 is a pseudogene. The CDR3 has 15 residues. The CDR3 loop is CASSKDNPASYEQYF. The CDR3 nucleotides read TGTGCCAGCAGCAAAGACAACCCTGCCTCCTACGAGCAGTACTTC.

The V call is TRBV10-3, the J call TRBJ2-7; perhaps D is TRBD1 or TRBD2 (5 bases each). The germline CDR1 and CDR2 sequences are ENHRY and SYGVKD. There are 16 residues in the CDR3. V gave up 4 bases and J gave up 0 bases, with 16 bases separating them. The CDR3 region is CAISGGTVISSYEQYF. DNA of the CDR3: TGTGCCATCAGTGGGGGGACGGTCATATCCTCCTACGAGCAGTACTTC.

V is TRBV4-3 and J is TRBJ1-3; no definite D call. Germline assignment: CDR1 LGHNA and CDR2 YSLEER. With 0 bases removed from V and 0 bases from J, the gap between germline ends came to 12 bases. The CDR3 is 17 residues long. The CDR3 sequence is CASSQEIRRNSGNTIYF. The CDR3 coding sequence is TGCGCCAGCAGCCAAGAGATACGACGGAACTCTGGAAACACCATATATTTT.

The chain employs TRBV5-1 and TRBJ1-1; 7 bases match TRBD1. The CDR3 has 14 residues. Unmatched junction bases numbered 5, after V lost 4 bases and J lost 2 bases. CDR1 is SGHRS, CDR2 YFSETQ, per germline. The CDR3 DNA is TGCGCCAGCAGCGGGGGACAGCTTAACACTGAAGCTTTCTTT. Protein product: CASSGGQLNTEAFF.